This T cell receptor (beta chain) was retrieved from a study of blood T cell repertoires in COVID-19 (dated by TCRdb to the early 2020s). A note on the overall study: Collaborator samples came from the United States, Italy and Spain and covered acute and convalescent phases of COVID-19. The repertoires were released in a freely available public database meant as a resource for research on the immune response to SARS-CoV-2. Subjects who had been exposed to COVID-19, were actively infected with it, or had recovered from it provided the deeply sampled blood TCRbeta repertoires that made up the dataset. The sample metadata nearly always contained a de-identified subject ID, COVID-19 status, age in years and sex. The samples were drawn from two sources: the first 160 participants of the ongoing ImmuneRACE study, and 1,254 subjects contributed by 6 global collaborators. The prospective study material was composed of cDNA or gDNA derived from T cells, B-cell-depleted T cells, or PBMCs. HLA class I and class II types, where available, came from metadata supplied by the sample provider rather than from assay-based typing. Overall study outcomes, separate from this receptor: How much clinical and demographic metadata was included differed by source and by participant, and the metadata was provided uncurated.

Of note for this clone: Its antigen specificity is not known. Per-nucleotide qualities are absent, and no much larger clonotype sits a single base away.

TCRbeta CDR3 regions were amplified from genomic DNA by means of the immunoSEQ Assay, a bias-controlled multiplex PCR. Per the authors' processing: Nucleated cell counts per sample were estimated from amplification of reference gene primers within the assay. Sequence reads were collapsed and filtered to measure the absolute abundance of every unique TCRbeta CDR3 rearrangement. For each sample, productive Simpson clonality was calculated by taking the square root of Simpson's diversity index across productive rearrangements. Held by TCRdb, this immuneACCESS table contains in-frame sequences only and omits some clones. Under half of the omission traces to an unresolved V gene where checked; the cause of the rest is unknown. D and trimming come from the DNA, and the V and J calls and clone size come from that table. The sample profile shows some 350,000 clones; almost 90% of them were found once. Around 7.9% of the sample goes to the ten largest clones.

Counted from cysteine to phenylalanine, this CDR3 has 14 amino acids. Only CDR3 DNA is held: 42 bases, read in frame from base 1. In the germline V gene (reference sequence), CDR1 corresponds to LNHNV and CDR2 to YYDKDF. V was cut back by 0 bases and J by 4 bases, leaving a gap of 9 bases between them. One collaborating source in Seattle enrolled patients while the patients were actively infected and followed the patients over time throughout the course of disease. Each collaborating institution followed its own protocols to collect whole blood in K2EDTA tubes. Collaborator samples were shipped for TCRbeta analysis as frozen whole blood, isolated PBMCs, or DNA extracted from either sample type.

The specimen sequenced was peripheral blood. The rearranged segments are TRBV15 and TRBJ1-2; no confident D gene assignment can be made. This sequence was found in a woman in her seventies with COVID-19, enrolled during active disease. CDR3 sequence: CATSRDSASYGYTF. In nucleotides, the sequence is TGTGCCACCAGCAGAGATTCTGCGAGCTATGGCTACACCTTC. The full variable domain, completed from the reference TRBV15 and TRBJ1-2 proteins outside the CDR3, reads DAMVIQNPRYQVTQFGKPVTLSCSQTLNHNVMYWYQQKSSQAPKLLFHYYDKDFNNEADTPDNFQSRRPNTSFCFLDIRSPGLGDTAMYLCATSRDSASYGYTFGSGTRLTVV.